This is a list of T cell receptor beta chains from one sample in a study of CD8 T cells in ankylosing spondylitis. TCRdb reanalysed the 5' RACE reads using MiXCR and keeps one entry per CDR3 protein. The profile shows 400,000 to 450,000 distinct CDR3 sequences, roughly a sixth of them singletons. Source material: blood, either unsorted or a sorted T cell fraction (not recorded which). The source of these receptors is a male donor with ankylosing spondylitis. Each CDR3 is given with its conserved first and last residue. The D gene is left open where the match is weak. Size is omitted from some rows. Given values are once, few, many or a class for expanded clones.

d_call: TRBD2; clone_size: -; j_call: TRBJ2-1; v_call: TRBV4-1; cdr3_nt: TGCGCCAGCAGCCAAGAGGTTAGCGGGAGTCTCAACAATGAGCAGTTCTTC; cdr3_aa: CASSQEVSGSLNNEQFF
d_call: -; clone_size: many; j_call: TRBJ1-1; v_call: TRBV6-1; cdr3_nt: TGTGCCAGCAGTCCCAGGGGAGTTGACACTGAAGCTTTCTTT; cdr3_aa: CASSPRGVDTEAFF
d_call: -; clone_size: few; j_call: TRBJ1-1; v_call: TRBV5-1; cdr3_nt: TGCGCCAGCAGCTTGATGGGAAACACTGAAGCTTTCTTT; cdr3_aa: CASSLMGNTEAFF
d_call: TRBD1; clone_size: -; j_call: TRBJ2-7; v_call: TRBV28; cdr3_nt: TGTGCCAGCAGTTTCCCGACAGGGGCCGGCTACGAGCAGTACTTC; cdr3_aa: CASSFPTGAGYEQYF
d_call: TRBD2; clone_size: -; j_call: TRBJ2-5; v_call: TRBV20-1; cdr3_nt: TGCAGTGCTAGAGAATGGATTAGCGGGAGCAGAGAGACCCAGTACTTC; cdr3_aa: CSAREWISGSRETQYF
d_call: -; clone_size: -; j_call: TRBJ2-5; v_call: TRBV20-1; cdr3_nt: TGCAGTGCTAGAGGTTGGCCGGGGGATCTGGAGACCCAGTACTTC; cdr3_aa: CSARGWPGDLETQYF
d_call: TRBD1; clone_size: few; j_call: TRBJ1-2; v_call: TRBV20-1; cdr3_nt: TGCAGTGCTCATTCTGACAGGGCTAACTATGGCTACACCTTC; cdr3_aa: CSAHSDRANYGYTF
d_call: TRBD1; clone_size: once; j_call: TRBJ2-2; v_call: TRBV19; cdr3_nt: TGTGCCACCGCGGACAGGGGGAACACCGGGGAGCTGTTTTTT; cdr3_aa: CATADRGNTGELFF
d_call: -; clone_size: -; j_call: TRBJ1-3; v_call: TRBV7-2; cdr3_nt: TGTGCCAGCAGCCCCCGTGGGACACCGGGAAACACCATATATTTT; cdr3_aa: CASSPRGTPGNTIYF
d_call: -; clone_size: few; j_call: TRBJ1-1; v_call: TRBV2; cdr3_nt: TGTGCCAGCAGACCCCCCACAGGACGGGGCGTTGAAGCTTTCTTT; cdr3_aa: CASRPPTGRGVEAFF
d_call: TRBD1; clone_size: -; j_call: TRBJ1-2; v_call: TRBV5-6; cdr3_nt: TGTGCCAGCAGCTCCTTAAGCGAACGGACAGGTTTGGACTATGGCTACACCTTC; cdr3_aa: CASSSLSERTGLDYGYTF
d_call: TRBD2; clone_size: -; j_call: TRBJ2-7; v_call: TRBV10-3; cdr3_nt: TGTGCCATCAGTGGTCGAGCGGGGGGCGGGTACGAGCAGTACTTC; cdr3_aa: CAISGRAGGGYEQYF
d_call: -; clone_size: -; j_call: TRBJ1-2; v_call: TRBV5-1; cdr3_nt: TGCGCCAGCAGCTTGGAGGGCAGCTCCTATGGCTACACCTTC; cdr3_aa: CASSLEGSSYGYTF
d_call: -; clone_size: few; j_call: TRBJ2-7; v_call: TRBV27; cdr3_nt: TGTGCCAGCAGTCCCAGTCCCCTGGGACGCAGCTCCTACGAGCAGTACTTC; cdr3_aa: CASSPSPLGRSSYEQYF
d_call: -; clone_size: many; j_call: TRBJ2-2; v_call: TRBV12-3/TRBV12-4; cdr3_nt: TGTGCCAGCAGTTTTGGGGGGGCCAACACCGGGGAGCTGTTTTTT; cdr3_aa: CASSFGGANTGELFF
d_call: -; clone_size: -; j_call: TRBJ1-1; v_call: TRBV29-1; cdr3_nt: TGCAGCGCTAGACCTTTTAGTCAGAAGAACACTGAAGCTTTCTTT; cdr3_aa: CSARPFSQKNTEAFF
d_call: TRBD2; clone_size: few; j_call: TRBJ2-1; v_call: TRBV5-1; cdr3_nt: TGCGCCAGCAGTTCTCAAAGCGGGGGGGCACACAATGAGCAGTTCTTC; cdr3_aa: CASSSQSGGAHNEQFF
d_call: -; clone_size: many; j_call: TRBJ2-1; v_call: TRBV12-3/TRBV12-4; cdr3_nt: TGTGCCAGCAGTTTTTCGGTCAGGCCCTCGGGCAATGAGCAGTTCTTC; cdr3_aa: CASSFSVRPSGNEQFF
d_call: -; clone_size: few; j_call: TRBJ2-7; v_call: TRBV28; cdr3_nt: TGTGCCAGCAGTGCCGGGATTTTATACGAGCAGTACTTC; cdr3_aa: CASSAGILYEQYF
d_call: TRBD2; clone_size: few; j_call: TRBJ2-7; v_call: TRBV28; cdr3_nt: TGTGCCAGCAGTTTAACAGCGGGATCCTCCTCCTACGAGCAGTACTTC; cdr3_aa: CASSLTAGSSSYEQYF